The 5 T cell receptor beta chains in this list originate from one sample, sequenced in a study of vaccination and CD4 T cells after COVID-19. Regarding treatment: roughly 10-day PBMC culture with coronavirus spike peptide pools or control peptides (ViraFEST assay). Once obtained from cultured CD4+ T cells, the DNA was sequenced using the Oncomine TCR Beta short-read assay. TCRdb re-called the PCR reads through MiXCR, storing one row per CDR3 protein. The sample records some 20,000 distinct CDR3 sequences, about 39% being singletons. These receptors lack a known antigen. Material: CD4+ T cells from blood, cultured in vitro. All receptors derive from a human donor who had recovered from COVID-19.

This clonotype appeared a few times. The CDR3 DNA reads TGTGCCAGCAGACAAATCAGGGAGAAGTCTTTTGGCTACACCTTC. Translation: CASRQIREKSFGYTF. The chain recombines TRBV11-2 with TRBJ1-2, with D maybe TRBD1 (5 bases). Germline CDR1 reads SGHAT; CDR2 reads FQNNGV. V was clipped by 6 bases and J by 7 bases, with 21 bases between them. The CDR3 runs 15 residues.

This clonotype was observed once. The CDR3 reads CASSIQEGTSPLHF. The CDR3 bases are TGTGCCAGTAGTATACAGGAGGGGACGTCACCCCTCCACTTT. V usage is TRBV19 and J usage is TRBJ1-6; D might be TRBD1 (5 bases). V shed 2 bases and J shed 10 bases, with 12 bases lying between them. The CDR3 totals 14 residues. Germline CDR1 LNHDA, CDR2 SQIVND (reference sequence).

The chain has TRBV6-1 and TRBJ1-5, with D unclear. Germline V gene sequence: CDR1 MNHNS, CDR2 SASEGT. The CDR3 is 12 residues long. The V and J ends lost 3 bases and 9 bases respectively, with 9 bases between them. For the CDR3, the DNA is TGTGCCAGCAGTGAGGCCTACCGGCCCCAGCATTTT. Amino acid sequence: CASSEAYRPQHF.

V is TRBV7-2 and J is TRBJ2-3; D is undetermined. The V and J ends lost 5 bases and 0 bases respectively, with 9 bases between them. The CDR3 is made up of 14 amino acids. Germline assignment: CDR1 SGHTA and CDR2 FQGNSA. CDR3 sequence (DNA): TGTGCCAGCAGCGCTTTGCCTAGCACAGATACGCAGTATTTT. Translating it yields CASSALPSTDTQYF.

The rearrangement uses TRBV20-1 and TRBJ2-7; 8 bases agree with TRBD1. The trim removed 0 bases at V and 7 bases at J, leaving 14 bases unmatched. The V gene's germline CDR1 is DFQATT and CDR2 SNEGSKA (reference sequence). The CDR3 runs 16 residues. For the CDR3, the DNA is TGCAGTGCTAGAGACAATGCCAGGGGGCGCGGCGGTGAGCAGTACTTC. Its protein product is CSARDNARGRGGEQYF.